This T cell receptor (beta chain) emerged from a study of T cell responses to AZD1222 COVID-19 vaccine. Assay: immunoSEQ multiplex PCR; the TCRdb copy retains only in-frame clones and omits some. The sample shows about 130,000 clones, more than 85% of them seen only once. This CDR3 has 12 amino acids. From germline, CDR1 is SEHNR and CDR2 FQNEAQ (reference sequence). The V end was cut by 6 bases, the J end by 8 bases, with 13 bases between. V gene TRBV7-9 combines with J gene TRBJ1-2; no firm D call. Sequencing used peripheral blood, obtained on day 0 of AZD1222 vaccination. This TCR was sampled from an adult in good health. CDR3 protein: CASRPKAGGYTF. CDR3 bases: TGTGCCAGCAGACCCAAGGCTGGAGGCTACACCTTC.